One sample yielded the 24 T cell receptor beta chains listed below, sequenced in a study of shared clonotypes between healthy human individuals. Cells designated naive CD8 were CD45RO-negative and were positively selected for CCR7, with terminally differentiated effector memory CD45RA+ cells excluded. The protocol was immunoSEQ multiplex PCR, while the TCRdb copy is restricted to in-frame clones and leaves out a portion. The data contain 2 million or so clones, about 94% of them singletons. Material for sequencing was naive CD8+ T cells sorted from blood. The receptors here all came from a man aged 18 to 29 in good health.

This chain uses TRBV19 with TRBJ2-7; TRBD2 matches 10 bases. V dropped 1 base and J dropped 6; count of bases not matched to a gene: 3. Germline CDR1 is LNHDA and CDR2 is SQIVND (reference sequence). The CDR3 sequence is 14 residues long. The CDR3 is CASSIGTSGCEQYF. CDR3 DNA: TGTGCCAGTAGTATAGGGACTAGCGGCTGCGAGCAGTACTTC.

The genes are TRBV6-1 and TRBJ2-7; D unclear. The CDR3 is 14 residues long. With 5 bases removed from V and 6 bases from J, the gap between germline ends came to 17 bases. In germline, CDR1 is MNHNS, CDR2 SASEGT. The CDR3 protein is CASSPEWVSIEQYF. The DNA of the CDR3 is TGTGCCAGCAGTCCGGAATGGGTATCCATCGAGCAGTACTTC.

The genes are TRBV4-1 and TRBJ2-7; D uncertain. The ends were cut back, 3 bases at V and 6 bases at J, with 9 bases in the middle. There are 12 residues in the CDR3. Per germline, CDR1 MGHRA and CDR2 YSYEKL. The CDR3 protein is CASSQSGGEQYF. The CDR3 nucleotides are TGCGCCAGCAGCCAGTCCGGTGGCGAGCAGTACTTC.

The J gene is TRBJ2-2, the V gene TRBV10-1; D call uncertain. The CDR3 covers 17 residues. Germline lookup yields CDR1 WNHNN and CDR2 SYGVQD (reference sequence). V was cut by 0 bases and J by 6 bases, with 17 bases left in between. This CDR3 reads CASSESKGLGPSGELFF. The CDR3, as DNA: TGCGCCAGCAGTGAGTCGAAGGGCTTGGGTCCTTCCGGGGAGCTGTTTTTT.

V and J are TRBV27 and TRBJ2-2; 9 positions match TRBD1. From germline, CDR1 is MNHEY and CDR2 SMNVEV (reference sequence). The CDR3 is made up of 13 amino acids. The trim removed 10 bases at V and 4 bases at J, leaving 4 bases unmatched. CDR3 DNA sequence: TGTGCCACCGGGGACAGGGCCACCGGGGAGCTGTTTTTT. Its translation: CATGDRATGELFF.

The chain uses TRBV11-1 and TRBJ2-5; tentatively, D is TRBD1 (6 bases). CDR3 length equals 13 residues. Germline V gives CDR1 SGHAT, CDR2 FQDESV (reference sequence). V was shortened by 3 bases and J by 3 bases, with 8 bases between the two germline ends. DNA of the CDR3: TGTGCCAGCAGCTTTCGGACAGAAGAGACCCAGTACTTC. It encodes CASSFRTEETQYF. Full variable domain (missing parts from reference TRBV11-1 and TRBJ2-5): EAEVAQSPRYKITEKSQAVAFWCDPISGHATLYWYRQILGQGPELLVQFQDESVVDDSQLPKDRFSAERLKGVDSTLKIQPAELGDSAMYLCASSFRTEETQYFGPGTRLLVL.

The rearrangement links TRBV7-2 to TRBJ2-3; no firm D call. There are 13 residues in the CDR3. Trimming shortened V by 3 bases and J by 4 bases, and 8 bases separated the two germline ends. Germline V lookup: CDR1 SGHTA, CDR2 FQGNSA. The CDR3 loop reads CASSLLVADTQYF. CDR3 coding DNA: TGTGCCAGCAGCTTGCTGGTGGCAGATACGCAGTATTTT.

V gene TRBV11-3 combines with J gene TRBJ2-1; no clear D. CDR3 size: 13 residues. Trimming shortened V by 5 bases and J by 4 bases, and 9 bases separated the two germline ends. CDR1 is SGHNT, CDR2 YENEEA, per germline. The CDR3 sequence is CASSPKEYNEQFF. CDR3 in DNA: TGTGCCAGCAGCCCGAAGGAATACAATGAGCAGTTCTTC.

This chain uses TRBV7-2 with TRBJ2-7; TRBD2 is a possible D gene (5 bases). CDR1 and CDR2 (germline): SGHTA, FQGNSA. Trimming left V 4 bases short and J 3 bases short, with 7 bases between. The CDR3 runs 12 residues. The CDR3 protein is CASSWGDYEQYF. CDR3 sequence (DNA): TGTGCCAGCAGCTGGGGAGACTACGAGCAGTACTTC. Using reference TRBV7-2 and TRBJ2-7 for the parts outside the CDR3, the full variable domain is GAGVSQSPSNKVTEKGKDVELRCDPISGHTALYWYRQSLGQGLEFLIYFQGNSAPDKSGLPSDRFSAERTGGSVSTLTIQRTQQEDSAVYLCASSWGDYEQYFGPGTRLTVT.

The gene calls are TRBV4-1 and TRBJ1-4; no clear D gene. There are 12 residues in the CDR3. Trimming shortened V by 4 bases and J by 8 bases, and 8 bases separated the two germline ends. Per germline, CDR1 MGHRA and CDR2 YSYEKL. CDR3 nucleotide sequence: TGCGCCAGCAGCCCCCGCGAGGAAAAACTGTTTTTT. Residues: CASSPREEKLFF.

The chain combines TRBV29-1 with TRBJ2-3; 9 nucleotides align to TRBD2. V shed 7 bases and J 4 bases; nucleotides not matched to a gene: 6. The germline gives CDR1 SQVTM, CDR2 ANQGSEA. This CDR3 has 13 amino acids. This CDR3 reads CSAFSGGPDTQYF. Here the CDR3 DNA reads TGCAGCGCCTTTAGCGGGGGCCCAGATACGCAGTATTTT.

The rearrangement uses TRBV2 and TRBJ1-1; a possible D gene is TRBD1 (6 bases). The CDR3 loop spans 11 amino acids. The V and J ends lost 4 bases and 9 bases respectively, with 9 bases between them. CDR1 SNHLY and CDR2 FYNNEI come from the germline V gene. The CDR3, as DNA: TGTGCCAGCAGTGCCCAGGGGAAAGCTTTCTTT. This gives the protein CASSAQGKAFF.

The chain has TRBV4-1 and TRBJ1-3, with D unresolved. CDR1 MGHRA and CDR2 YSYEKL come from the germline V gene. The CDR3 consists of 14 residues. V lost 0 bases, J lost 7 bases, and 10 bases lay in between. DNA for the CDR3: TGCGCCAGCAGCCAAGATAGCGGTTGGAACACCATATATTTT. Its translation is CASSQDSGWNTIYF.

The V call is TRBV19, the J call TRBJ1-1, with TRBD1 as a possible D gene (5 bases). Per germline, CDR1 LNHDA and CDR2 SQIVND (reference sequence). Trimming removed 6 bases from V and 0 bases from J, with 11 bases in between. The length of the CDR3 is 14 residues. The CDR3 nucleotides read TGTGCCAGTAGCGGGGGACGGATGAACACTGAAGCTTTCTTT. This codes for CASSGGRMNTEAFF.

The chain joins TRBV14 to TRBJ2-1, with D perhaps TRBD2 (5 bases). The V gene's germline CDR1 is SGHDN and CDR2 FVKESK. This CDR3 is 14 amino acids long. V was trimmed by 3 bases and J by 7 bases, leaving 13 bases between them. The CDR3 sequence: CASSQGFGVNEQFF. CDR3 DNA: TGTGCCAGCAGCCAGGGGTTCGGGGTGAATGAGCAGTTCTTC.

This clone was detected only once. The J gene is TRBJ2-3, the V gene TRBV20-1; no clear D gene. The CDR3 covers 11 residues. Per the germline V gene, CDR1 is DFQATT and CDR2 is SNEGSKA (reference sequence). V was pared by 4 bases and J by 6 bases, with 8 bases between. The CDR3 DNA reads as TGCAGTGCTAAGGCTGTGGATACGCAGTATTTT. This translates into CSAKAVDTQYF.

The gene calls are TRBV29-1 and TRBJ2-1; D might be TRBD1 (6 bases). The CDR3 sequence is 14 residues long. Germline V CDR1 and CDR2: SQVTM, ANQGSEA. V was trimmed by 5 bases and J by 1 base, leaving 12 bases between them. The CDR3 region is CSVSGGSSYNEQFF. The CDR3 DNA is TGCAGCGTTAGTGGGGGCAGTTCCTACAATGAGCAGTTCTTC.

This CDR3 is CASKGQAQETQYF. DNA for the CDR3: TGTGCCAGCAAGGGACAGGCCCAAGAGACCCAGTACTTC. The V gene is TRBV5-5, the J gene TRBJ2-5; 8 positions agree with TRBD1. The CDR3 sequence is 13 residues long. The germline gives CDR1 SGHKS, CDR2 YYEKEE (reference sequence). The trim removed 6 bases at V and 1 base at J, leaving 2 bases unmatched. The variable domain in full, completed from reference TRBV5-5 and TRBJ2-5, reads DAGVTQSPTHLIKTRGQQVTLRCSPISGHKSVSWYQQVLGQGPQFIFQYYEKEERGRGNFPDRFSARQFPNYSSELNVNALLLGDSALYLCASKGQAQETQYFGPGTRLLVL.

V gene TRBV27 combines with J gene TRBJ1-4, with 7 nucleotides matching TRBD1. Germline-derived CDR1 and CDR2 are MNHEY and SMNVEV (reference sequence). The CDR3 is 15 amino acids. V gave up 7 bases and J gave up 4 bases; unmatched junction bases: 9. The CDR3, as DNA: TGTGCCAGCACCCCCCGGGACAGCCTTAATGAAAAACTGTTTTTT. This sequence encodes CASTPRDSLNEKLFF.

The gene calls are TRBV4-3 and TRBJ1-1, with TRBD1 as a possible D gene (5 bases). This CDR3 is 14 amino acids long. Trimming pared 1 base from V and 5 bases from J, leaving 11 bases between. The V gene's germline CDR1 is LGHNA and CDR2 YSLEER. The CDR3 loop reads CASSQVAGRTEAFF. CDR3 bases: TGCGCCAGCAGCCAAGTGGCAGGGAGGACTGAAGCTTTCTTT.

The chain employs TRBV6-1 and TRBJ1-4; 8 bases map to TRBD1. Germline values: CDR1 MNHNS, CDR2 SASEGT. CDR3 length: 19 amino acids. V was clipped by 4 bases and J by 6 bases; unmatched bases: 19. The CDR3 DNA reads TGTGCCAGCAGTGGTACCACAGGGGGGTTCAGCTTTCTTTATGAAAAACTGTTTTTT. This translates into CASSGTTGGFSFLYEKLFF.

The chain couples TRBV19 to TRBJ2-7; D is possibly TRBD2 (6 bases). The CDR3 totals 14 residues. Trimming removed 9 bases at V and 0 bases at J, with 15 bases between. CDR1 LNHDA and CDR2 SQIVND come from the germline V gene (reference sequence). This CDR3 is CASGDSGLSYEQYF. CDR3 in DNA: TGTGCCAGCGGGGACTCGGGACTCTCCTACGAGCAGTACTTC.

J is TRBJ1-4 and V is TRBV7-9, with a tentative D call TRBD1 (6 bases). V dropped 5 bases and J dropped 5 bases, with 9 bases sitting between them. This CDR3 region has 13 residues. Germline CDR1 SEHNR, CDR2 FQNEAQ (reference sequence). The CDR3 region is CASSPGANEKLFF. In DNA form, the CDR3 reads TGTGCCAGCAGCCCAGGGGCCAATGAAAAACTGTTTTTT.

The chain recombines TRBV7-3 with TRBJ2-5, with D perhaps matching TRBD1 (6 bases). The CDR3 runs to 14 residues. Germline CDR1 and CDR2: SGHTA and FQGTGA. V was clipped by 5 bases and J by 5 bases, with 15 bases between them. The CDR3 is CASSQMAGEETQYF. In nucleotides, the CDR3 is TGTGCCAGCAGCCAAATGGCAGGGGAGGAGACCCAGTACTTC. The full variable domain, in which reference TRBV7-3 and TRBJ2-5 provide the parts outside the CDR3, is GAGVSQTPSNKVTEKGKYVELRCDPISGHTALYWYRQSLGQGPEFLIYFQGTGAADDSGLPNDRFFAVRPEGSVSTLKIQRTERGDSAVYLCASSQMAGEETQYFGPGTRLLVL.